This TCR beta chain was retrieved from a study of monozygotic twins with inflammatory bowel disease. Germline V gene sequence: CDR1 SGHTA, CDR2 FQGNSA. The CDR3 totals 15 residues. A total RNA quantity of 3500 ng went into each TCR library. TCRdb reprocessed the 5' RACE reads, with one entry per CDR3 protein and no DNA. Here the sample table reports 190,000 or so distinct CDR3 sequences. The source is a human donor with ulcerative colitis or Crohn's disease, or a healthy co-twin of an affected twin (not recorded which). Sequences were obtained from blood. J is TRBJ2-1 and V is TRBV7-2. This CDR3 is CASSLATAYYNEQFF.